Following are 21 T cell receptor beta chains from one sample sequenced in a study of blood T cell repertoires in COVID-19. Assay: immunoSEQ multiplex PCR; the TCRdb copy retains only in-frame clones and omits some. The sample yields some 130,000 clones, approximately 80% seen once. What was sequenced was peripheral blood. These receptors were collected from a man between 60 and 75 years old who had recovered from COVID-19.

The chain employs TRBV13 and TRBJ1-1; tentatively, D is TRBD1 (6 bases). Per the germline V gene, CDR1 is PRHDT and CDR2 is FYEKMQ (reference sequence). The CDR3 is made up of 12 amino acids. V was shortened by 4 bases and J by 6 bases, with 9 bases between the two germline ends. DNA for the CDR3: TGTGCCAGCAGCTGGGACACCCCTGAAGCTTTCTTT. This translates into CASSWDTPEAFF.

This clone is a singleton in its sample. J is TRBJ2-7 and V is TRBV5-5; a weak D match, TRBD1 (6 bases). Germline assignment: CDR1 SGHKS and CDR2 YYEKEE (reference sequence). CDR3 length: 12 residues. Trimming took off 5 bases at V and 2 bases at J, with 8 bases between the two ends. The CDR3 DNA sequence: TGTGCCAGCAGTCAGGGGACCTACGAGCAGTACTTC. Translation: CASSQGTYEQYF.

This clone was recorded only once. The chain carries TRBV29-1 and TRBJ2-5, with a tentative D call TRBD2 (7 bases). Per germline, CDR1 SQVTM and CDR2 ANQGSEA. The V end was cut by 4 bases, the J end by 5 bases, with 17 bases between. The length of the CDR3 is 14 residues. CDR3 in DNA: TGCAGCGTTGGAGGCCGGGGGGCAGTCGAGACCCAGTACTTC. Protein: CSVGGRGAVETQYF.

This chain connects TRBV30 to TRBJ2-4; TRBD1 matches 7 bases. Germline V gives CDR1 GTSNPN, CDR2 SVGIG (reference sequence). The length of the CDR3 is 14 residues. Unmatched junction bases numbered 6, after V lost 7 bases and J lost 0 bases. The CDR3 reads CASTGALAKNIQYF. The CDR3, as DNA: TGTGCCTCTACAGGGGCCCTAGCCAAAAACATTCAGTACTTC.

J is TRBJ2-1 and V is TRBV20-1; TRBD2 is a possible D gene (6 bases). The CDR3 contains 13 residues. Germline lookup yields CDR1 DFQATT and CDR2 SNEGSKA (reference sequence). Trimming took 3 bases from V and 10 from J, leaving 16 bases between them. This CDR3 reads CSASIIRGGEQFF. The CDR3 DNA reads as TGCAGTGCTAGTATTATCCGGGGAGGAGAGCAGTTCTTC.

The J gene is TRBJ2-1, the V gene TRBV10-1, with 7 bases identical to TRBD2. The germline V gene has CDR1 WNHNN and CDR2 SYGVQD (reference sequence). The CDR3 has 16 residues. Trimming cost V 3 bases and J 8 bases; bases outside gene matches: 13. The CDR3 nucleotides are TGCGCCAGCAGTGACCCTAGGCGGGGGAGTGATTATGAGCAGTTCTTC. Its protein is CASSDPRRGSDYEQFF.

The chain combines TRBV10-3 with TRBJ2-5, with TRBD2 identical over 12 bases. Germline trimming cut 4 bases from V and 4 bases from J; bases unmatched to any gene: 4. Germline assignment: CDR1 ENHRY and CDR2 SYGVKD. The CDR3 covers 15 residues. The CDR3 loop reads CAISGLAGGPETQYF. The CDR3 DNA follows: TGTGCCATCAGTGGGCTAGCGGGGGGGCCAGAGACCCAGTACTTC.

The CDR3 reads CAISESQGNEKLFF. Written as DNA, the CDR3 is TGTGCCATCAGTGAGTCTCAGGGGAATGAAAAACTGTTTTTT. This sequence joins TRBV10-3 and TRBJ1-4; D perhaps matches TRBD1 (6 bases). The CDR3 is made up of 14 amino acids. Trimming took off 0 bases at V and 5 bases at J, with 7 bases between the two ends. The germline V gene has CDR1 ENHRY and CDR2 SYGVKD.

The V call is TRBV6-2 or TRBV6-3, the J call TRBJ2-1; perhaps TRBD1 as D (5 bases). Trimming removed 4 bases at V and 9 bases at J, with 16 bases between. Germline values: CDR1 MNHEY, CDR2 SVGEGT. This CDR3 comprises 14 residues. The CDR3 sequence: CASSSEPPRGEQFF. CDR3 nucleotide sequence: TGTGCCAGCAGTTCCGAACCTCCAAGGGGTGAGCAGTTCTTC.

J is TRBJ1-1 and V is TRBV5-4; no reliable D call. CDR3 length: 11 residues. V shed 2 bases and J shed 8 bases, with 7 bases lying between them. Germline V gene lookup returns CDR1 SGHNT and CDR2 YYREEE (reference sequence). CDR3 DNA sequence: TGTGCCAGCAGCTTCCAAGAGGAAGCTTTCTTT. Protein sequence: CASSFQEEAFF.

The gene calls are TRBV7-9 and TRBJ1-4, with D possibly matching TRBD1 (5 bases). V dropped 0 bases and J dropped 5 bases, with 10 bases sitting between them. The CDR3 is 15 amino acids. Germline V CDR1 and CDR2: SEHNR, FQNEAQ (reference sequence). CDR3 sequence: CASSLAVGGNEKLFF. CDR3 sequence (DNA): TGTGCCAGCAGCTTAGCCGTGGGGGGGAATGAAAAACTGTTTTTT. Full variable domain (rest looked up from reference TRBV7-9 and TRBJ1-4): DTGVSQNPRHKITKRGQNVTFRCDPISEHNRLYWYRQTLGQGPEFLTYFQNEAQLEKSRLLSDRFSAERPKGSFSTLEIQRTEQGDSAMYLCASSLAVGGNEKLFFGSGTQLSVL.

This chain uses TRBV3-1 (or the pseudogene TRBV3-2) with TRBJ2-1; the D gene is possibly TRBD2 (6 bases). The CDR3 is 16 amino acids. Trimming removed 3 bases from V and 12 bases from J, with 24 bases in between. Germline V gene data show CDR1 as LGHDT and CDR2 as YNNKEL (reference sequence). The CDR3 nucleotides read TGTGCCAGCAGCCACCCTAGGGGCGGGAAAAAAGAGCGGCAGTTCTTC. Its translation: CASSHPRGGKKERQFF.

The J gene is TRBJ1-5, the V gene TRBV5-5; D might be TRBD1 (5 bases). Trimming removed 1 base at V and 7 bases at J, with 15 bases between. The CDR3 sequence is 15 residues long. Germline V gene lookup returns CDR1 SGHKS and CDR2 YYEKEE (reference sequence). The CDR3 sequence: CASSLYAGPEQPQHF. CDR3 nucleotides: TGTGCCAGCAGCTTGTATGCAGGGCCGGAGCAGCCCCAGCATTTT.

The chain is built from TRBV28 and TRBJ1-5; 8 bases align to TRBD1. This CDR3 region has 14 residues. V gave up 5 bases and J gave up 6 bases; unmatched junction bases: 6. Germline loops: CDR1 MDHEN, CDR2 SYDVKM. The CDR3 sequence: CASSLHQGAQPQHF. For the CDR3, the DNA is TGTGCCAGCAGTCTACATCAGGGGGCTCAGCCCCAGCATTTT.

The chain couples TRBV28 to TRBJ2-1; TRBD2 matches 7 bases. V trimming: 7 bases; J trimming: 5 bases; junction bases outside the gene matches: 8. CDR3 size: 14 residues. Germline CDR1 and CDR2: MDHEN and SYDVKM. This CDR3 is CASTGRAPHNEQFF. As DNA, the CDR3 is TGTGCCAGCACTGGGAGGGCCCCCCACAATGAGCAGTTCTTC.

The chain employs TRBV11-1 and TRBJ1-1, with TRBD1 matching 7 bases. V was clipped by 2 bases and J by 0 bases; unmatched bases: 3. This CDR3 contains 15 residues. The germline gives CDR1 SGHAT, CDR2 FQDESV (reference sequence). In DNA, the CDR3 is TGTGCCAGCAGCTTACCAACAGGGGTGAACACTGAAGCTTTCTTT. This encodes CASSLPTGVNTEAFF.

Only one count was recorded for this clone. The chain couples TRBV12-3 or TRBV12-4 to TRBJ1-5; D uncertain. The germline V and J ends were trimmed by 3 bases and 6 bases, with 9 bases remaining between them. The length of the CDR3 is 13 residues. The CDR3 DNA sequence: TGTGCCAGCAGTTTCCTTTCAGGTCAGCCCCAGCATTTT. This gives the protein CASSFLSGQPQHF.

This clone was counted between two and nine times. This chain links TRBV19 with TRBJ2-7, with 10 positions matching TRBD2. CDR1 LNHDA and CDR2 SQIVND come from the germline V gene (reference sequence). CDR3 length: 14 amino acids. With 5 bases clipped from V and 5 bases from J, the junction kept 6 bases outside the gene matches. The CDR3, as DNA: TGTGCCAGTAGTCCCAACAGCGGGGGGGACGAGCAGTACTTC. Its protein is CASSPNSGGDEQYF.

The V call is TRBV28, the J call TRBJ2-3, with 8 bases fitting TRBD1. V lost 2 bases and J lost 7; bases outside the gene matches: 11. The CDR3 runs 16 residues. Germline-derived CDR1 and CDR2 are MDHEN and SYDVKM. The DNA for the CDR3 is TGTGCCAGCAGTTTACGCCTGACAGGGGATTTGAATACGCAGTATTTT. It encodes CASSLRLTGDLNTQYF.

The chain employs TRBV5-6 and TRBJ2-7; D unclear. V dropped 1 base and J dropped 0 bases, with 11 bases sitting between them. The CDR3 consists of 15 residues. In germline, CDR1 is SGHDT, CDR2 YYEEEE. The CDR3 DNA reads TGTGCCAGCAGCTTGTTTGGCAGACTCTCCTACGAGCAGTACTTC. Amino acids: CASSLFGRLSYEQYF.

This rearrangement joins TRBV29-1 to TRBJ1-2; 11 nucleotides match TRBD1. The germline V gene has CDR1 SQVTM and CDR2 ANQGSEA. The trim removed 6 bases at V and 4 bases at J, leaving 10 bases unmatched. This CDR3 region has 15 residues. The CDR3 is CSVASSGTGGYGYTF. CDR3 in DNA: TGCAGCGTCGCCTCCTCCGGGACAGGGGGCTATGGCTACACCTTC.